The source of this T cell receptor beta chain is a study of T cells after yellow fever vaccination. Whole-study results and caveats: The secondary response peaked faster, at day 5 versus 15, but was weaker.

This clonotype was picked up many times. Its matching antigen is unknown. CDR3 size: 14 residues. V was clipped by 1 base and J by 0 bases, with 7 bases between them. CDR1 and CDR2 from the germline V gene are SGHTA and FQGNSA. One entry per CDR3 protein results from TCRdb running MiXCR on the 5' RACE reads. The sample lists roughly 340,000 distinct CDR3 sequences; roughly 4.3% were seen once. The chain is built from TRBV7-2 and TRBJ2-7; the D gene is possibly TRBD2 (6 bases). The sequencing used PBMCs, collected 5 days after the yellow fever booster vaccination. The sequence was obtained from a man aged 18 to 30 who received the YFV17D yellow fever vaccine. The CDR3 reads CASSLGGDSYEQYF. Written as DNA, the CDR3 is TGTGCCAGCAGCTTAGGGGGGGACTCCTACGAGCAGTACTTC.